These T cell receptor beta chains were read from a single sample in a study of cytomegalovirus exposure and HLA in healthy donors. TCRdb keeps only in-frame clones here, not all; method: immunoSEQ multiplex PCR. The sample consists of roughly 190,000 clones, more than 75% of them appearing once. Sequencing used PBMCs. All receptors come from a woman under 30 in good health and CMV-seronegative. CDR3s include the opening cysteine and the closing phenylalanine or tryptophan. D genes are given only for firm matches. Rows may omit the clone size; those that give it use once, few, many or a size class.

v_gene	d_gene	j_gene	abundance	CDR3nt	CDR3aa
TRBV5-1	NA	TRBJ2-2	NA	TGCGCCAGCAGCTTGGGGCCGAACACCGGGGAGCTGTTTTTT	CASSLGPNTGELFF
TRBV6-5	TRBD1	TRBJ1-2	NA	TGTGCCAGCAGTTACAGTGGGACAGGGGGCGACTATGGCTACACCTTC	CASSYSGTGGDYGYTF
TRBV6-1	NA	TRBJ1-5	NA	TGTGCCAGCAGTGAAGCACGGTTACAGGGACGAACTCAGCCCCAGCATTTT	CASSEARLQGRTQPQHF
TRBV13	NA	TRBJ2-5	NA	TGTGCCAGCAGCTGGGGCTCGGACCAAGAGACCCAGTACTTC	CASSWGSDQETQYF
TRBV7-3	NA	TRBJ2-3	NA	TGTGCCAGCAGCTTGGACTTCCGCACAGATACGCAGTATTTT	CASSLDFRTDTQYF
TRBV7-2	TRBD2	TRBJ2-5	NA	TGTGCCAGCGGCGGACTAGCGGGGAGTGAGACCCAGTACTTC	CASGGLAGSETQYF
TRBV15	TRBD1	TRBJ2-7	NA	TGTGCCACCAGTTTGGGACAGAACTCCTACGAGCAGTACTTC	CATSLGQNSYEQYF
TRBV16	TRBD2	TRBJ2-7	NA	TGTGCCAGCAGACTAGCGGGAGGGCCGGAGGGGGAGCAGTACTTC	CASRLAGGPEGEQYF
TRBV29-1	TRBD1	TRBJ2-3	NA	TGCAGCGTGTCGGGGACAGGGGGCGGTCGGACAGATACGCAGTATTTT	CSVSGTGGGRTDTQYF
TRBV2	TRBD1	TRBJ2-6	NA	TGTGCCAGCAGGGAGGGACAGGGTGCTCTCGGTGGGGCCAACGTCCTGACTTTC	CASREGQGALGGANVLTF
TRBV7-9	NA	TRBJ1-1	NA	TGTTCCAGCAGGCAGGTGGGGGGGCGAACTGAAGCTTTCTTT	CSSRQVGGRTEAFF
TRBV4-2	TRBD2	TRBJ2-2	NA	TGTGCCAGCAGCCAAGGGACAGGGCATTTGAGACTAGCGGGAGTTTACACCGGGGAGCTGTTTTTT	CASSQGTGHLRLAGVYTGELFF
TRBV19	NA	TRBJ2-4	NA	TGTGCCAGTAGAGAAGAACTAGCCAAAAACATTCAGTACTTC	CASREELAKNIQYF
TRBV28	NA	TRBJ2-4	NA	TGTGCCAGCAGTTTCCCGTTAAACATTCAGTACTTC	CASSFPLNIQYF
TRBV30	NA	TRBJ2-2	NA	TGTGCCTGGAGTCCCTTGGGCAGGGAACGGTTGGGGAAGCTGTTTTTT	CAWSPLGRERLGKLFF
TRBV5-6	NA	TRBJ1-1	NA	TGTGCCAGCAGCTTGTTTCAGGGCACCATGAACACTGAAGCTTTCTTT	CASSLFQGTMNTEAFF
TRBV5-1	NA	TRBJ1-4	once	TGCGCCAGCAGCTTGGGGGGCCCCAATGAAAAACTGTTTTTT	CASSLGGPNEKLFF
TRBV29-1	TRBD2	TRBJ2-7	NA	TGCAGCGCCCGCGGGGGGGCGGGCTACGAGCAGTACTTC	CSARGGAGYEQYF
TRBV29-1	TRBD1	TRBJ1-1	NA	TGCAGCGTGGGACAGGAGAACACTGAAGCTTTCTTT	CSVGQENTEAFF
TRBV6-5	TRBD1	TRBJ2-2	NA	TGTGCCAACCCGGGACAGGGGAACACCGGGGAGCTGTTTTTT	CANPGQGNTGELFF
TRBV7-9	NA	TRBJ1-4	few	TGTGCCAGCAGCTTGGACTTATCGGGTAATGAAAAACTGTTTTTT	CASSLDLSGNEKLFF
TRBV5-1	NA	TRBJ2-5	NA	TGCGCCAGCAGCTTGAACGGGGGAGGGGGAGAGACCCAGTACTTC	CASSLNGGGGETQYF
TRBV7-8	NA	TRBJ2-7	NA	TGTGCCAGCAGCCCTAAGTCTGGGCAGGTGAGCTCCTACGAGCAGTACTTC	CASSPKSGQVSSYEQYF
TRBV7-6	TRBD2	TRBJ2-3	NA	TGTGCCAGCAGCTTAGCCTATAGCGGGAGCACAGATACGCAGTATTTT	CASSLAYSGSTDTQYF
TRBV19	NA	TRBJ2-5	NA	TGTGCCAGTAGCACAGGACCCCAAGAGACCCAGTACTTC	CASSTGPQETQYF
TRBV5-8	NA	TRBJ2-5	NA	TGTGCCAGCAGTTTACCCCTCGGGGGCGGGGGTGAGACCCAGTACTTC	CASSLPLGGGGETQYF
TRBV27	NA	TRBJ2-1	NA	TGTGCCAGCAGTTCCCTACTCCGAGCCGATGTTAATGAGCAGTTCTTC	CASSSLLRADVNEQFF
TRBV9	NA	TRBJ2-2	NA	TGTGCCAGCAGCTCCCCCTTCACCGGGGAGCTGTTTTTT	CASSSPFTGELFF
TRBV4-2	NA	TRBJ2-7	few	TGTGCCAGCAGCCAAGCGACAGGCGAGGCCCACGAGCAGTACTTC	CASSQATGEAHEQYF
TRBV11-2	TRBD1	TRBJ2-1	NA	TGTGCCAGCAGCTGGGGACAGGGGAACAATGAGCAGTTCTTC	CASSWGQGNNEQFF
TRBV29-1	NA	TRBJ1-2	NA	TGCAGTACGTTGACAGCTAACTATGGCTACACCTTC	CSTLTANYGYTF
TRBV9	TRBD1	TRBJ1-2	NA	TGTGCCAGCAGCCCAGGGGGGACAAAAGCCCGTCCTAACTATGGCTACACCTTC	CASSPGGTKARPNYGYTF
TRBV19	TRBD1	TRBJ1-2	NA	TGTGCCAGTACCGAGTCAGGGGGCGCAAATAACTATGGCTACACCTTC	CASTESGGANNYGYTF
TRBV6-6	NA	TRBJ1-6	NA	TGTGCTAGCGCCAGGGAAGGTAGAAATTCACCCCTCCACTTT	CASAREGRNSPLHF
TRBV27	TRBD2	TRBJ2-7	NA	TGTGCCAGCAGTTTATATACGGGAGGGTACACCTACGAGCAGTACTTC	CASSLYTGGYTYEQYF
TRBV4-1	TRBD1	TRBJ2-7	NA	TGCGCCAGCAGCCAAGATAGCACAGGGGGGTCCTACGAGCAGTACTTC	CASSQDSTGGSYEQYF
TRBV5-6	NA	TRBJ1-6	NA	TGTGCCAGCAGCCGTCCGGACGGGATGAATTCACCCCTCCACTTT	CASSRPDGMNSPLHF
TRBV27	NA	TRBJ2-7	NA	TGTGCCAGCAGTTTATATTCGGGTGACGAGCAGTACTTC	CASSLYSGDEQYF
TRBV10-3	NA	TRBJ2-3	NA	TGTGCCATCAGTGGAGAAGATACGCAGTATTTT	CAISGEDTQYF
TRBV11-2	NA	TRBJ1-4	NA	TGTGCCAGCAGCTTAGGGGGGCAAGGGAATGAAAAACTGTTTTTT	CASSLGGQGNEKLFF
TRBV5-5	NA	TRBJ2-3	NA	TGTGCCAGCAGCACGGACAGAGTTAGCACAGATACGCAGTATTTT	CASSTDRVSTDTQYF
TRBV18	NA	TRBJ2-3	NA	TGTGCCAGCTCACCTCGGGAGACGGATACGCAGTATTTT	CASSPRETDTQYF
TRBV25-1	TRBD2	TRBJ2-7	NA	TGTGCCAGCAGACTAGCGTACTCCTACGAGCAGTACTTC	CASRLAYSYEQYF
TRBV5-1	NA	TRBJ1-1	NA	TGCGCCAGCAGCCCCCCTGAGGTTGGTACTGAAGCTTTCTTT	CASSPPEVGTEAFF
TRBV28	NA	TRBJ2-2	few	TGTGCCAGCAGCGGACATGACACCGGGGAGCTGTTTTTT	CASSGHDTGELFF
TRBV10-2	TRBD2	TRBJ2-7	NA	TGCGCCAGCAGTGAGCGCGGACTAGCGGGCAACGAGCAGTACTTC	CASSERGLAGNEQYF
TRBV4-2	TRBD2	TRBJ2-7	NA	TGTGCCAGCAGCCAAGGACTAGCGGGAGGGCCCACCTACGAGCAGTACTTC	CASSQGLAGGPTYEQYF
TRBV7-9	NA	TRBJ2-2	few	TGTTCCAGCAGCCTTTCCACCGGGGAGCTGTTTTTT	CSSSLSTGELFF
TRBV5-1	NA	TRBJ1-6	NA	TGCGCCAGCAGCTTGGAACCGTCGAACGGTTCACCCCTCCACTTT	CASSLEPSNGSPLHF
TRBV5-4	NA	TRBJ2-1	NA	TGTGCCAGCAGCCTTGCGGGACCCTACAATGAGCAGTTCTTC	CASSLAGPYNEQFF
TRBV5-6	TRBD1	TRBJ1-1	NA	TGTGCCAGCAGCTTGCCGGGACAGGGTAGAAGCACTGAAGCTTCCTTT	CASSLPGQGRSTEASF
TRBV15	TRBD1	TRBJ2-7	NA	TGTGCCACCTCTCGAGGACAGGGGGCCTGGCAGTACTTC	CATSRGQGAWQYF
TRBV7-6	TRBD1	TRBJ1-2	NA	TGTGCCAGCAGCGACAGACAGGGGTTTGGCTATGGCTACACCTTC	CASSDRQGFGYGYTF